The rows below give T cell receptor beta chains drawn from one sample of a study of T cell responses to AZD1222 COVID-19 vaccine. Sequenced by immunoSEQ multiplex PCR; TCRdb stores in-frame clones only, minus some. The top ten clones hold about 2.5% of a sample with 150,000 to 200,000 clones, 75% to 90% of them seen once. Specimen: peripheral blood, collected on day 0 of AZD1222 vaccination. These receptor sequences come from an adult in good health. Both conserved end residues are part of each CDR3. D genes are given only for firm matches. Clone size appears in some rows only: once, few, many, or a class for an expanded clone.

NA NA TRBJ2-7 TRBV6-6 TGTGCCAGCAGCCCTCGGGACCCATCCTACGAGCAGTACTTC CASSPRDPSYEQYF
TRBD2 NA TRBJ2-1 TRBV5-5 TGTGCCAGCAGCACGATAGCGGGAAACTACAATGAGCAGTTCTTC CASSTIAGNYNEQFF
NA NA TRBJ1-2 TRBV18 TGTGCCAGCTCACCACCGCCCGCAGGGCTCAACTATGGCTACACCTTC CASSPPPAGLNYGYTF
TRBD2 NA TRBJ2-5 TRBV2 TGTGCCAGTAGCCAGCGGGAGTTGGAGACCCAGTACTTC CASSQRELETQYF
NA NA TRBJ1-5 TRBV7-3 TGTGCCAGCAGCTTTCTCGGTAGCAATCAGCCCCAGCATTTT CASSFLGSNQPQHF
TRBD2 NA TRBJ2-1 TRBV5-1 TGCGCCAGCAGCTTGGCCCAACTAGCGGGGCTCGGGGACAATGAGCAGTTCTTC CASSLAQLAGLGDNEQFF
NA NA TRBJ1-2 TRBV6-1 TGTGCCAGCAGTGAAGGGAAGGGGTTGTCTGGCTACACCTTC CASSEGKGLSGYTF
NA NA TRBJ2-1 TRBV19 TGTGCCAGTAGTATAGTCGGAGCGGCCTACAATGAGCAGTTCTTC CASSIVGAAYNEQFF
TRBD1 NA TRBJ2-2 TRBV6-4 TGTGCCAGCAGTGAGGGGACAGGCTCGCTGTTTTTT CASSEGTGSLFF
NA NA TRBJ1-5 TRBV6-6 TGTGCCAGCAGGGAAGAGTATAGCAATCAGCCCCAGCATTTT CASREEYSNQPQHF
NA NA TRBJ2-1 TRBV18 TGTGCCAGCTCACCCCTCGGACCCGCAATCAACAATGAGCAGTTCTTC CASSPLGPAINNEQFF
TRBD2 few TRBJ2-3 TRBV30 TGTGCCTGGAGTGCCTCGGCGGGGGGGTTCACAGATACGCAGTATTTT CAWSASAGGFTDTQYF
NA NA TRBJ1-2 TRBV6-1 TGTGCCAGCAGTGACAGGGCGCCCTATGGCTACACCTTC CASSDRAPYGYTF
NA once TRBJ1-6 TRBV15 TGTGCCACCAGCAGAGATCTAGCGGGTCCACCCCTCCACTTT CATSRDLAGPPLHF
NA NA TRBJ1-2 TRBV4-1 TGCGCCAGCAGCCACAACCAGGGAGGGCAGGGAGGCTACACCTTC CASSHNQGGQGGYTF
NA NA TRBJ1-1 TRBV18 TGTGCCAGCTCCCGGACAGTAGCCGGAGACACTGAAGCTTTCTTT CASSRTVAGDTEAFF
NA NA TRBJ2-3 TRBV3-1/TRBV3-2 TGTGCCAGCAGCCATACCTTATGGGCAGATACGCAGTATTTT CASSHTLWADTQYF
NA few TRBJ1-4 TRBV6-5 TGTGCCAGCAGTTCCCGTGGGTCGACTGAAAAACTGTTTTTT CASSSRGSTEKLFF